The 21 T cell receptor beta chains below come from one sample, sequenced in a study of T cell repertoires in cytomegalovirus infection (dated by TCRdb to the late 2010s). The sequencer listed for this sample is Illumina HiSeq 1500. Starting from the raw public reads, TCRdb applied fastp trimming at Q25, assembled clones with MiXCR and retained in-frame beta chains. One record per CDR3 amino acid sequence lists the most common genes and DNA. Within this sample are 450,000 to 550,000 distinct CDR3 sequences, with about 44% of them counted one time only. About 41% of the sample is taken by the ten largest. The treatment or condition label on this specimen signifies: in vitro stimulation with specific CMV peptide epitopes to enrich CMV-specific T cells. Their antigen targets remain unknown. Sequencing was performed on cultured PBMCs, taken from culture after CMV antigen stimulation. Receptors originate from a human donor in good health (CMV status not recorded). Some clones in this sample may be carry-over from other donors' samples.

The rearrangement uses TRBV19 and TRBJ1-1; no clear D gene. The CDR3 runs to 13 residues. Germline CDR1 reads LNHDA; CDR2 reads SQIVND (reference sequence). V dropped 4 bases and J dropped 2 bases, with 8 bases sitting between them. The CDR3 bases are TGTGCCAGTAGTAAGAAGGGAAACACTGAAGCTTTCTTT. It translates to CASSKKGNTEAFF.

The chain couples TRBV7-4 to TRBJ1-2, with D hard to call. From germline, CDR1 is SGHVT and CDR2 SQSDAQ. Trimming left V 1 base short and J 5 bases short, with 5 bases between. CDR3 length: 12 amino acids. The CDR3 coding sequence is TGTGCCAGCAGCTTAGAGTGGTATGGCTACACCTTC. Its protein product is CASSLEWYGYTF.

The chain joins TRBV7-2 to TRBJ1-2; possibly TRBD1 for D (6 bases). Trimming took 1 base from V and 4 from J, leaving 13 bases between them. This CDR3 region has 15 residues. Germline CDR1 reads SGHTA; CDR2 reads FQGNSA. This CDR3 reads CASSLVGGGGYGYTF. DNA of the CDR3: TGTGCCAGCAGCTTAGTGGGGGGCGGAGGCTATGGCTACACCTTC.

The chain joins TRBV6-8 to TRBJ1-1; no reliable D call. The CDR3 length is 13 residues. The germline CDR1 and CDR2 sequences are MNHGY and SAAAGT. Trimming took off 2 bases at V and 2 bases at J, with 6 bases between the two ends. CDR3 in amino acids: CASSYIRNTEAFF. In nucleotides, the CDR3 is TGTGCCAGCAGTTACATTCGAAACACTGAAGCTTTCTTT.

The chain links TRBV2 to TRBJ1-3; D is ambiguous. Between the trimmed V and J ends, which lost 7 bases and 0 bases, there was a span of 10 bases. The CDR3 spans 14 residues. Per the germline V gene, CDR1 is SNHLY and CDR2 is FYNNEI. The CDR3 coding sequence is TGTGCCAGCATGCGAACAACCTCTGGAAACACCATATATTTT. Protein: CASMRTTSGNTIYF.

The chain uses TRBV29-1 and TRBJ2-1, with 8 bases lining up with TRBD1. Germline lookup yields CDR1 SQVTM and CDR2 ANQGSEA. V lost 7 bases and J lost 6; bases outside the gene matches: 2. This CDR3 comprises 11 residues. In DNA form, the CDR3 reads TGCAGCGCCGACAGGGGCAATGAGCAGTTCTTC. Translating it yields CSADRGNEQFF.

V and J are TRBV6-8 and TRBJ2-5; D is possibly TRBD1 (6 bases). The CDR3 consists of 13 residues. Trimming stripped 4 bases from V and 5 bases from J, with 11 bases between. Germline V CDR1 and CDR2: MNHGY, SAAAGT. As DNA, the CDR3 is TGTGCCAGCAGTTTAACAGGGTTCGAGACCCAGTACTTC. Translated, it gives CASSLTGFETQYF.

V is TRBV12-3 or TRBV12-4 and J is TRBJ1-4; D might be TRBD1 (5 bases). Between the trimmed V and J ends, which lost 5 bases and 6 bases, there was a span of 16 bases. The CDR3 has 15 residues. The CDR3 is CASSRLGVGYEKLFF. CDR3 in DNA: TGTGCCAGCAGTCGATTGGGGGTGGGGTATGAAAAACTGTTTTTT.

V usage is TRBV19 and J usage is TRBJ2-5; D unclear. CDR3 length: 15 amino acids. The germline CDR1 and CDR2 sequences are LNHDA and SQIVND (reference sequence). V lost 4 bases to trimming and J lost 5 bases, with 17 bases between them. The CDR3 DNA is TGTGCCAGTAGTAACCTATTAACGCCTCCGGAGACCCAGTACTTC. This translates into CASSNLLTPPETQYF.

This clonotype was seen only a few times. This sequence joins TRBV6-2 or TRBV6-3 and TRBJ2-1; the match to TRBD1 covers 8 bases. The CDR3 is made up of 13 amino acids. Losses at the gene ends were 6 bases for V and 8 bases for J; bases not matched to a gene: 6. CDR1 and CDR2 from the germline V gene are MNHEY and SVGEGT. The CDR3 DNA is TGTGCCAGCAGAGGACAGGGCACCCATGAGCAGTTCTTC. Translated: CASRGQGTHEQFF.

The V and J genes are TRBV7-2 and TRBJ1-2; TRBD1 matches 7 bases. The CDR3 consists of 15 residues. Germline V CDR1 and CDR2: SGHTA, FQGNSA. Trimming at V came to 7 bases and at J to 2 bases, leaving 10 bases not matched to a gene. The CDR3 loop is CASTPSGTENYGYTF. The CDR3 DNA follows: TGTGCCAGCACCCCCTCCGGGACAGAAAACTATGGCTACACCTTC.

This clonotype was seen a few times. The gene calls are TRBV6-1 and TRBJ2-3; TRBD2 agrees at 7 bases. Trimming cost V 6 bases and J 1 base; bases outside gene matches: 10. CDR3 length: 16 amino acids. CDR1 MNHNS and CDR2 SASEGT come from the germline V gene. The CDR3 reads CASSTNSGLGTDTQYF. The CDR3 nucleotides read TGTGCCAGCAGCACTAATAGCGGACTAGGCACAGATACGCAGTATTTT.

This clonotype was seen only a few times. The gene calls are TRBV6-2 or TRBV6-3 and TRBJ2-7; D gene uncertain. Germline CDR1 is MNHEY and CDR2 is SVGEGT. The CDR3 runs 14 residues. V shed 3 bases and J shed 2 bases, with 11 bases lying between them. The CDR3 nucleotides are TGTGCCAGCAGTTATTTCTCTCTGCCCTACGAGCAGTACTTC. It specifies CASSYFSLPYEQYF.

The V call is TRBV7-2, the J call TRBJ2-2; D uncertain. The CDR3 covers 15 residues. Trimming shortened V by 7 bases and J by 3 bases, and 15 bases separated the two germline ends. Germline assignment: CDR1 SGHTA and CDR2 FQGNSA. This CDR3 reads CASTIRVTDTGELFF. CDR3 in DNA: TGTGCCAGCACCATTCGGGTTACGGACACCGGGGAGCTGTTTTTT.

This clonotype was observed a handful of times. V and J are TRBV6-2 or TRBV6-3 and TRBJ2-7, with a possible D match to TRBD1 (6 bases). The length of the CDR3 is 15 residues. Germline values: CDR1 MNHEY, CDR2 SVGEGT. V dropped 2 bases and J dropped 5 bases, with 16 bases sitting between them. This CDR3 is CASSYDSYRAHEQYF. The CDR3 DNA sequence: TGTGCCAGCAGTTACGACTCCTACAGGGCCCACGAGCAGTACTTC.

The CDR3 sequence: CASSFPGTGEPGANVLTF. The CDR3 DNA follows: TGTGCCAGCAGCTTTCCTGGGACAGGGGAACCTGGGGCCAACGTCCTGACTTTC. The V and J genes are TRBV11-1 and TRBJ2-6; TRBD1 matches at 10 bases. V gave up 3 bases and J gave up 2 bases; unmatched junction bases: 7. The germline V gene encodes CDR1 SGHAT and CDR2 FQDESV (reference sequence). This CDR3 region has 18 residues.

In its sample, this clonotype was seen a few times. This chain connects TRBV12-3 or TRBV12-4 to TRBJ2-1, with a tentative D call TRBD2 (5 bases). The CDR3 is 17 residues long. The V end lost 2 bases, the J end lost 9 bases, and 23 bases lay between the germline ends. CDR3 coding DNA: TGTGCCAGCAGTTTAACGCGGGCTAATTTCTACCCCGGTGAGCAGTTCTTC. The encoded protein is CASSLTRANFYPGEQFF.

The V gene is TRBV7-9, the J gene TRBJ1-1; TRBD1 matches 9 bases. Losses at the gene ends were 5 bases for V and 1 base for J; bases not matched to a gene: 2. CDR1 and CDR2 (germline): SEHNR, FQNEAQ (reference sequence). CDR3 length: 14 residues. The CDR3 DNA is TGTGCCAGCAGCCAGGACAGGGGGAACACTGAAGCTTTCTTT. Protein product: CASSQDRGNTEAFF.

V usage is TRBV3-1 and J usage is TRBJ1-3; D is unclear. Germline V CDR1 and CDR2: LGHDT, YNNKEL (reference sequence). V was clipped by 5 bases and J by 4 bases, with 6 bases between them. This CDR3 has 12 amino acids. CDR3 amino acids: CASSAPGNTIYF. The CDR3 nucleotides read TGTGCCAGCAGCGCCCCCGGAAACACCATATATTTT.

V and J are TRBV3-1 and TRBJ1-1; weak D call: TRBD1 (6 bases). With 3 bases removed from V and 1 base from J, the gap between germline ends came to 21 bases. The CDR3 extends over 18 amino acids. CDR1 is LGHDT, CDR2 YNNKEL, per germline (reference sequence). CDR3 coding DNA: TGTGCCAGCAGCCACCGCGGACAGCTCCCCCGACCGAACACTGAAGCTTTCTTT. This translates into CASSHRGQLPRPNTEAFF.

The chain carries TRBV12-3 or TRBV12-4 and TRBJ1-1; D is unclear. The V end was cut by 0 bases, the J end by 6 bases, with 8 bases between. The CDR3 contains 13 residues. The CDR3 DNA reads TGTGCCAGCAGTTTAGCTGGGCTAGCTGAAGCTTTCTTT. This encodes CASSLAGLAEAFF.